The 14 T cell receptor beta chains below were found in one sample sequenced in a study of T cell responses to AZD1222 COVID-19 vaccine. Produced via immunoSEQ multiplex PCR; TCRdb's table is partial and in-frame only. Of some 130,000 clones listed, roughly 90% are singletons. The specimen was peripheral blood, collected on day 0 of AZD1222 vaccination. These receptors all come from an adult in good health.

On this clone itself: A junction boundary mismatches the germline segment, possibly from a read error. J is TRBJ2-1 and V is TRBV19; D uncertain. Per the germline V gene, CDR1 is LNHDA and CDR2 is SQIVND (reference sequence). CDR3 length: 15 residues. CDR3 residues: CASSLDELTYNEQFF. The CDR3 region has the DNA TGTGCCAGTAGTTTAGATGAACTTACCTACAATGAGCAGTTCTTC.

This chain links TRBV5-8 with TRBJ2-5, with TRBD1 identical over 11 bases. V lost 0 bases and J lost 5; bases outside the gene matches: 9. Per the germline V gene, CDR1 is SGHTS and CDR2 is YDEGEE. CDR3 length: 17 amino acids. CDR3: CASSLDFTGTGGETQYF. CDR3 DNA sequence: TGTGCCAGCAGCTTGGACTTCACCGGGACAGGGGGGGAGACCCAGTACTTC.

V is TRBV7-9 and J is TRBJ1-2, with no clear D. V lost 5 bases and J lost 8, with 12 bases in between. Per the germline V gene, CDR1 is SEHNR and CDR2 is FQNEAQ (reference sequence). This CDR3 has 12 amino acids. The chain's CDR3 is CASSPLTRGYTF. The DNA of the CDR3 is TGTGCCAGCAGCCCCCTCACTAGAGGCTACACCTTC.

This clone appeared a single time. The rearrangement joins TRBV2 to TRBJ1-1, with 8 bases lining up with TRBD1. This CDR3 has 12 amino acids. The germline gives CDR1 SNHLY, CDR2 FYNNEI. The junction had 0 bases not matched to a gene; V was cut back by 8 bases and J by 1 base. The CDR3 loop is CASGQGNTEAFF. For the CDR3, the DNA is TGTGCCAGCGGACAGGGGAACACTGAAGCTTTCTTT. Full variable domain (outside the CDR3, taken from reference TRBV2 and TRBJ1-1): EPEVTQTPSHQVTQMGQEVILRCVPISNHLYFYWYRQILGQKVEFLVSFYNNEISEKSEIFDDQFSVERPDGSNFTLKIRSTKLEDSAMYFCASGQGNTEAFFGQGTRLTVV.

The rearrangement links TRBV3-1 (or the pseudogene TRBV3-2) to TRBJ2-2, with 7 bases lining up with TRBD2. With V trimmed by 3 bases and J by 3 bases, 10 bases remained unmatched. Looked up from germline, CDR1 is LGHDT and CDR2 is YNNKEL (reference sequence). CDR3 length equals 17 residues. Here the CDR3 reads CASSQAPGGPDTGELFF. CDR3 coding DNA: TGTGCCAGCAGCCAGGCCCCGGGGGGTCCGGACACCGGGGAGCTGTTTTTT.

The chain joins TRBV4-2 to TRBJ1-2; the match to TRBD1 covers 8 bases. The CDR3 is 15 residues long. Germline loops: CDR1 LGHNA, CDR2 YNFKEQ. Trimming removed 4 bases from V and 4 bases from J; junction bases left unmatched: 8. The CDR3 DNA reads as TGTGCCAGCAGCCCACCGGGACAGGAGCGCTATGGCTACACCTTC. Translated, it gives CASSPPGQERYGYTF.

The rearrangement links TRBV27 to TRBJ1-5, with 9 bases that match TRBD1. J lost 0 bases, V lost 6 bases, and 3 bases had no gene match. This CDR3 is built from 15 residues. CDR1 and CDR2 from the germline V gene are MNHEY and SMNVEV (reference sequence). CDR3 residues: CASRDRGGSNQPQHF. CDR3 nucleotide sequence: TGTGCCAGCAGGGACAGGGGAGGTAGCAATCAGCCCCAGCATTTT.

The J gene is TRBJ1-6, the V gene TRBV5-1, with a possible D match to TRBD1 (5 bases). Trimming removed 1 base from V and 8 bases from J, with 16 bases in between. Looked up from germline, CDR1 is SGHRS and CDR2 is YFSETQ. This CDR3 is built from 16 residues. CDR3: CASSLQGSSRDSPLHF. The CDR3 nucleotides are TGCGCCAGCAGCTTGCAGGGCTCCAGCAGGGATTCACCCCTCCACTTT.

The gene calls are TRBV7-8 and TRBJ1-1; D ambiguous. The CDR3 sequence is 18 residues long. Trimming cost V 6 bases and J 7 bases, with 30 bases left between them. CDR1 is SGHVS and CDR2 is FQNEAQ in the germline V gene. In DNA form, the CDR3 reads TGTGCCAGCAGTCAACCCAGAAAACGACGGTTGACCCACTTTGAAGCTTTCTTT. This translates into CASSQPRKRRLTHFEAFF.

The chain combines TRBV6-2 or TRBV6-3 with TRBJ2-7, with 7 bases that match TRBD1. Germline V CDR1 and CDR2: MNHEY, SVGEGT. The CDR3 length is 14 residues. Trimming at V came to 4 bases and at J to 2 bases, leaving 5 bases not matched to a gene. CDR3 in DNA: TGTGCCAGCAGTTCTTCCGGGACAGCCTACGAGCAGTACTTC. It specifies CASSSSGTAYEQYF.

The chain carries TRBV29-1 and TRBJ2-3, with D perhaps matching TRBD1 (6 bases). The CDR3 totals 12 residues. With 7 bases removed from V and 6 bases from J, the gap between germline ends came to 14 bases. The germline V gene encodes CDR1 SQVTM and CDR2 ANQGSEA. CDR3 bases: TGCAGCGCTGGACAGTTGGCGGATACGCAGTATTTT. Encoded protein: CSAGQLADTQYF.

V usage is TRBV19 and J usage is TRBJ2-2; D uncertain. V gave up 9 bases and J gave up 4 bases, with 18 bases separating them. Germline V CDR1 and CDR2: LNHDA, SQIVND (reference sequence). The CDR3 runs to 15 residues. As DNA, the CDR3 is TGTGCCAGCAGGCCTAAAATATATCCCACCGGGGAGCTGTTTTTT. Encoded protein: CASRPKIYPTGELFF. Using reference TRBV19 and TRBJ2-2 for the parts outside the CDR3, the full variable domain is DGGITQSPKYLFRKEGQNVTLSCEQNLNHDAMYWYRQDPGQGLRLIYYSQIVNDFQKGDIAEGYSVSREKKESFPLTVTSAQKNPTAFYLCASRPKIYPTGELFFGEGSRLTVL.

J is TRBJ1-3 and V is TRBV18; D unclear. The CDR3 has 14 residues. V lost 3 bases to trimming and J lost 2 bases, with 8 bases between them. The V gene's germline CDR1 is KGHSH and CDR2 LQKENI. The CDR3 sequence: CASSPPLTGNTIYF. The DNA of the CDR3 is TGTGCCAGCTCACCCCCACTTACTGGAAACACCATATATTTT.

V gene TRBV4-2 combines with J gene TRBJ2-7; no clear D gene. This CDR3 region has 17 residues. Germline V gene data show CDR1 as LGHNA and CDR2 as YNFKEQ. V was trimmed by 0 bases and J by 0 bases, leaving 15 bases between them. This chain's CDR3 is CASSQDSGLSSSYEQYF. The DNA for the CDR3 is TGTGCCAGCAGCCAAGATTCCGGTTTGTCGAGCTCCTACGAGCAGTACTTC.